What follows are 23 T cell receptor beta chains derived from one specimen sequenced in a study of T cells in Graves' hyperthyroidism and ophthalmopathy. TCR beta CDR3 region amplification was performed from RNA transcripts. Carried out on the TCR CDR3, a first-round RT-PCR used the HTBI primer set. One entry per CDR3 protein results from TCRdb running MiXCR on the multiplex PCR reads. The sample holds 350,000 to 450,000 distinct CDR3 sequences, approximately 15% seen once. Sequencing used blood. The receptors stem from a woman aged 55-70 years with Graves' hyperthyroidism.

This clonotype was detected many times. V gene TRBV5-1 combines with J gene TRBJ1-6; tentatively, D is TRBD1 (6 bases). V was cut by 0 bases and J by 9 bases, with 13 bases left in between. This CDR3 has 15 amino acids. Germline V lookup: CDR1 SGHRS, CDR2 YFSETQ. The chain's CDR3 is CASSLEGGRGSPLHF. The CDR3 nucleotides read TGCGCCAGCAGCTTGGAGGGGGGGCGCGGTTCACCCCTCCACTTT.

Ten or more counts support this clonotype. The chain employs TRBV7-9 and TRBJ1-1; D unresolved. The germline V gene has CDR1 SEHNR and CDR2 FQNEAQ (reference sequence). V was clipped by 5 bases and J by 4 bases, with 14 bases between them. This CDR3 is built from 14 residues. Here the CDR3 reads CASSPPGRFTEAFF. The DNA of the CDR3 is TGTGCCAGCAGCCCTCCGGGCAGGTTCACTGAAGCTTTCTTT.

This clonotype has a count of ten or more. The CDR3 sequence is CASTLTRPGETQYF. DNA for the CDR3: TGTGCCAGCACTTTAACACGGCCCGGAGAGACCCAGTACTTC. V usage is TRBV2 and J usage is TRBJ2-5; the D is unclear. Trimming stripped 7 bases from V and 4 bases from J, with 16 bases between. Germline-derived CDR1 and CDR2 are SNHLY and FYNNEI. This CDR3 has 14 residues.

This clonotype was seen ten or more times. This chain connects TRBV7-2 to TRBJ2-1, with D uncertain. The CDR3 extends over 15 amino acids. V was shortened by 1 base and J by 2 bases, with 9 bases between the two germline ends. Looked up from germline, CDR1 is SGHTA and CDR2 is FQGNSA. The CDR3 sequence: CASSLEALPYNEQFF. In DNA, the CDR3 is TGTGCCAGCAGCTTAGAGGCTCTACCCTACAATGAGCAGTTCTTC.

The rearrangement joins TRBV7-2 to TRBJ2-5; D might be TRBD2 (6 bases). Trimming cost V 4 bases and J 6 bases, with 12 bases left between them. This CDR3 has 13 amino acids. Looked up from germline, CDR1 is SGHTA and CDR2 is FQGNSA. This CDR3 is CASSSAEGKTQYF. The CDR3 bases are TGTGCCAGCAGCTCCGCGGAGGGGAAGACCCAGTACTTC.

The table lists this clonotype with a few counts. The J gene is TRBJ2-1, the V gene TRBV6-2 or TRBV6-3; 9 positions agree with TRBD2. CDR3 length equals 16 residues. The junction had 9 bases not matched to a gene; V was cut back by 7 bases and J by 2 bases. Germline CDR1 is MNHEY and CDR2 is SVGEGT. CDR3 sequence reads: CASTTLAGGTYNEQFF. The DNA for the CDR3 is TGTGCCAGCACTACCCTGGCGGGAGGGACCTACAATGAGCAGTTCTTC.

This clonotype was counted many times. CDR3: CASSLQGESYGYTF. CDR3 nucleotides: TGTGCCAGCAGTCTCCAGGGGGAAAGCTATGGCTACACCTTC. The J gene is TRBJ1-2, the V gene TRBV27; 7 bases agree with TRBD1. The CDR3 has 14 residues. V lost 5 bases to trimming and J lost 4 bases; unmatched junction nucleotides: 7. The germline V gene has CDR1 MNHEY and CDR2 SMNVEV (reference sequence).

The rearrangement links TRBV12-3 or TRBV12-4 to TRBJ2-6; no clear D. Trimming left V 1 base short and J 0 bases short, with 4 bases between. The CDR3 loop spans 15 amino acids. This chain's CDR3 is CASSLVPSGANVLTF. In DNA, the CDR3 is TGTGCCAGCAGTTTAGTACCCTCTGGGGCCAACGTCCTGACTTTC.

Concerning this clonotype itself: The CDR3 does not end in the conserved phenylalanine or tryptophan, so this is likely a read error. The chain recombines TRBV20-1 with TRBJ2-2; 8 bases line up with TRBD1. The germline CDR1 and CDR2 sequences are DFQATT and SNEGSKA (reference sequence). Trimming cost V 0 bases and J 3 bases; bases outside gene matches: 6. The CDR3 length is 16 residues. CDR3 coding DNA: TGCAGTGCTAGAGATGTCGGACAGGGTCACACCGGGGAGCTGTTTCTT. It translates to CSARDVGQGHTGELFL.

This clonotype was seen at least ten times. The chain couples TRBV5-1 to TRBJ2-3; D might be TRBD1 (5 bases). This CDR3 spans 14 amino acids. Germline assignment: CDR1 SGHRS and CDR2 YFSETQ. V lost 1 base and J 4 bases, leaving 10 bases between the germline ends. For the CDR3, the DNA is TGCGCCAGCAGCTTGCAGGGCCGTCCAGATACGCAGTATTTT. It is translated as CASSLQGRPDTQYF.

This clonotype was observed many times. The chain has TRBV11-1 and TRBJ1-6; 7 bases map to TRBD1. Germline CDR1 reads SGHAT; CDR2 reads FQDESV (reference sequence). CDR3 length: 14 residues. J lost 10 bases, V lost 5 bases, and 8 bases had no gene match. The DNA of the CDR3 is TGTGCCAGCAGCCGACAGGGAGGACGGTCACCCCTCCACTTT. This codes for CASSRQGGRSPLHF. Filled out from reference TRBV11-1 and TRBJ1-6, the complete variable domain reads EAEVAQSPRYKITEKSQAVAFWCDPISGHATLYWYRQILGQGPELLVQFQDESVVDDSQLPKDRFSAERLKGVDSTLKIQPAELGDSAMYLCASSRQGGRSPLHFGNGTRLTVT.

This clonotype has at least ten counts. The V gene is TRBV20-1, the J gene TRBJ1-1, with D unclear. Per germline, CDR1 DFQATT and CDR2 SNEGSKA (reference sequence). The CDR3 is 14 amino acids. Trimming stripped 3 bases from V and 3 bases from J, with 14 bases between. As DNA, the CDR3 is TGCAGTGCTAGCCAACCTGGAGCTCACACTGAAGCTTTCTTT. Encoded protein: CSASQPGAHTEAFF.

This clonotype has only a few counts. This chain connects TRBV18 to TRBJ2-7, with TRBD2 matching over 7 bases. Germline-derived CDR1 and CDR2 are KGHSH and LQKENI. The trim removed 6 bases at V and 0 bases at J, leaving 5 bases unmatched. The CDR3 loop spans 14 amino acids. The CDR3 reads CASSKRDSSYEQYF. CDR3 bases: TGTGCCAGCTCGAAGCGGGACTCCTCCTACGAGCAGTACTTC.

The genes are TRBV10-2 and TRBJ1-3; possibly TRBD1 for D (5 bases). Trimming shortened V by 4 bases and J by 6 bases, and 13 bases separated the two germline ends. Germline lookup yields CDR1 WSHSY and CDR2 SAAADI. The CDR3 contains 14 residues. CDR3 amino acids: CASSGGTEENTIYF. CDR3 nucleotides: TGCGCCAGCAGTGGGGGGACGGAGGAAAACACCATATATTTT.

This clonotype turned up a few times. The chain recombines TRBV28 with TRBJ1-6; TRBD1 is a possible D gene (5 bases). This CDR3 contains 12 residues. In germline, CDR1 is MDHEN, CDR2 SYDVKM. Trimming took off 5 bases at V and 14 bases at J, with 13 bases between the two ends. CDR3 in amino acids: CASSPGSLALHF. As DNA, the CDR3 is TGTGCCAGCAGTCCAGGGTCTCTAGCCCTCCACTTT.

This clonotype was observed many times. The gene calls are TRBV5-1 and TRBJ2-7, with D perhaps TRBD2 (6 bases). The CDR3 is 15 residues long. V lost 4 bases, J lost 5 bases, and 19 bases lay in between. Germline CDR1 is SGHRS and CDR2 is YFSETQ. In nucleotides, the CDR3 is TGCGCCAGCAGCCCAGGGACTCCGGGTAGCGACGAGCAGTACTTC. Encoded protein: CASSPGTPGSDEQYF.

The chain recombines TRBV5-1 with TRBJ2-3; TRBD2 matches at 16 bases. In germline, CDR1 is SGHRS, CDR2 YFSETQ. CDR3 length: 16 amino acids. Trimming cost V 4 bases and J 6 bases; bases outside gene matches: 5. The CDR3 here is CASSKGLAGGADTQYF. CDR3 nucleotides: TGCGCCAGCAGCAAGGGACTAGCGGGAGGGGCGGATACGCAGTATTTT.

The chain employs TRBV4-1 and TRBJ1-5, with D unclear. V was trimmed by 6 bases and J by 3 bases, leaving 12 bases between them. Germline CDR1 MGHRA, CDR2 YSYEKL. This CDR3 contains 14 residues. The DNA of the CDR3 is TGCGCCAGCAGTTTAGTAAAGGTCAATCAGCCCCAGCATTTT. As protein: CASSLVKVNQPQHF.

The V call is TRBV19, the J call TRBJ2-7; TRBD2 matches at 8 bases. J was trimmed by 3 bases and V by 9 bases; bases with no gene match: 13. The V gene's germline CDR1 is LNHDA and CDR2 SQIVND (reference sequence). The CDR3 is 15 amino acids. CDR3 amino acids: CARNLSLAGYYEQYF. The CDR3 nucleotides read TGTGCCAGGAACTTAAGCCTAGCGGGTTACTACGAGCAGTACTTC.

This clonotype was picked up many times. V is TRBV4-1 and J is TRBJ2-3; no reliable D call. CDR1 and CDR2 (germline): MGHRA, YSYEKL. The CDR3 covers 15 residues. Trimming stripped 0 bases from V and 6 bases from J, with 13 bases between. Here the CDR3 reads CASSQEARQFDTQYF. CDR3 DNA sequence: TGCGCCAGCAGCCAAGAGGCAAGGCAATTCGATACGCAGTATTTT.

This clonotype was seen many times. The rearrangement joins TRBV20-1 to TRBJ1-1; D is undetermined. The CDR3 has 13 residues. V lost 0 bases, J lost 5 bases, and 10 bases lay in between. CDR1 DFQATT and CDR2 SNEGSKA come from the germline V gene (reference sequence). The CDR3 nucleotides read TGCAGTGCTAGAGAGTTCCGGGGTACTGAAGCTTTCTTT. This encodes CSAREFRGTEAFF.

This clonotype was seen only a few times. The V gene is TRBV4-2, the J gene TRBJ1-1; D not certain. This CDR3 is 15 amino acids long. V was trimmed by 0 bases and J by 5 bases, leaving 13 bases between them. Germline V lookup: CDR1 LGHNA, CDR2 YNFKEQ. The CDR3 sequence: CASSQDRAGRTEAFF. The CDR3 DNA reads as TGTGCCAGCAGCCAAGATCGGGCAGGCCGGACTGAAGCTTTCTTT.

The CDR3 sequence: CASSLVGSQETQYF. The CDR3 DNA reads as TGCGCCAGCAGCTTGGTGGGAAGCCAAGAGACCCAGTACTTC. V is TRBV5-1 and J is TRBJ2-5; D unresolved. CDR3 size: 14 residues. CDR1 and CDR2 (germline): SGHRS, YFSETQ. V lost 0 bases, J lost 1 base, and 7 bases lay in between.